Shown below are 3 T cell receptor beta chains from a single sample sequenced in a study of T-cell memory formation after mild COVID-19. TCRdb itself ran the 5' RACE reads through MiXCR, one entry per CDR3 protein. This sample has approximately 500,000 distinct CDR3 sequences, with around 25% found just once. The material sequenced was PBMCs or a T cell subset sorted from them (not recorded which). The receptors shown here come from an adult woman who had mild COVID-19 (a few samples of this study predate the infection). Cell type and time point are not known.

The chain links TRBV11-3 to TRBJ2-5; 10 nucleotides align to TRBD2. Germline-derived CDR1 and CDR2 are SGHNT and YENEEA. There are 15 residues in the CDR3. V lost 5 bases and J lost 1; bases outside the gene matches: 4. The CDR3 DNA sequence: TGTGCCAGCAGCCTCTGGACTAGCGGCCAAGAGACCCAGTACTTC. This gives the protein CASSLWTSGQETQYF.

The sample holds a few counts of this clonotype. V is TRBV12-3 or TRBV12-4 and J is TRBJ2-7, with 7 nucleotides matching TRBD1. The CDR3 is 14 amino acids. Trimming cost V 8 bases and J 1 base; bases outside gene matches: 8. CDR3 sequence: CASAETGPSYEQYF. The DNA for the CDR3 is TGTGCCAGCGCCGAGACAGGGCCATCCTACGAGCAGTACTTC.

The rearrangement joins TRBV4-3 to TRBJ2-4; TRBD1 matches at 7 bases. The CDR3 sequence is 14 residues long. Trimming cost V 3 bases and J 7 bases; bases outside gene matches: 6. Germline CDR1 LGHNA, CDR2 YSLEER. Here the CDR3 reads CASSHTEQGNIQYF. The DNA of the CDR3 is TGCGCCAGCAGCCATACGGAACAGGGGAACATTCAGTACTTC.